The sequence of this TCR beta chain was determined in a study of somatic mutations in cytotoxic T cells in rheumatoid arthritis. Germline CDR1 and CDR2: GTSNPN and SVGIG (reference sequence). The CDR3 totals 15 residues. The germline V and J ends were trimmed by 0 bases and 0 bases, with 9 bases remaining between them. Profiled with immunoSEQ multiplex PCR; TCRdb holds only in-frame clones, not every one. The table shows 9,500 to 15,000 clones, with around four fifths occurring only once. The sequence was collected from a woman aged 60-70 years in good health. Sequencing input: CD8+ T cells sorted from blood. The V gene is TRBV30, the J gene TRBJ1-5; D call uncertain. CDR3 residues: CAWSVSGYSNQPQHF. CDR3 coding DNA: TGTGCCTGGAGTGTATCGGGTTATAGCAATCAGCCCCAGCATTTT.